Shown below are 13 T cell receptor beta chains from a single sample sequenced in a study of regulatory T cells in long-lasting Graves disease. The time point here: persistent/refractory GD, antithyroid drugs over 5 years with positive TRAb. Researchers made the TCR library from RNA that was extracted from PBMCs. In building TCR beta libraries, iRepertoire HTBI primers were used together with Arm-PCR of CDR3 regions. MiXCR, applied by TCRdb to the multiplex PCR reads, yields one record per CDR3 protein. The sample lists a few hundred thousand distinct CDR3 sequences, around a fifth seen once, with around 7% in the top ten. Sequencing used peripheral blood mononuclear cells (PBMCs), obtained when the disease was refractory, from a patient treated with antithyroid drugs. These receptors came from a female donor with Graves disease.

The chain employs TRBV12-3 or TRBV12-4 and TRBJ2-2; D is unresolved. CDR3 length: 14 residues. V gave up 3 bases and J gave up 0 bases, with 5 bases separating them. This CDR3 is CASSFRANTGELFF. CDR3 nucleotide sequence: TGTGCCAGCAGTTTTCGCGCGAACACCGGGGAGCTGTTTTTT.

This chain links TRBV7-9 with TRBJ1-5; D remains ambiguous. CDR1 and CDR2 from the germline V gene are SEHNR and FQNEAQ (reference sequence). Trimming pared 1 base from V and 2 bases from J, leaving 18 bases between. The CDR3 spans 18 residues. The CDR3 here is CASSLGKWVDGRNQPQHF. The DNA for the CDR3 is TGTGCCAGCAGCTTAGGGAAATGGGTCGACGGCCGCAATCAGCCCCAGCATTTT. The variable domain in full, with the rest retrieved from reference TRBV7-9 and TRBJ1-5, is DTGVSQNPRHKITKRGQNVTFRCDPISEHNRLYWYRQTLGQGPEFLTYFQNEAQLEKSRLLSDRFSAERPKGSFSTLEIQRTEQGDSAMYLCASSLGKWVDGRNQPQHFGDGTRLSIL.

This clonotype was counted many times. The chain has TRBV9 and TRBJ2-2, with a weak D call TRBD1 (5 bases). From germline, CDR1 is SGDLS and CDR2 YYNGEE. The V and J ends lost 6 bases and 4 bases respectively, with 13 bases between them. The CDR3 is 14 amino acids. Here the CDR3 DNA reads TGTGCCAGCACCAAGACAGCTTCCACCGGGGAGCTGTTTTTT. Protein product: CASTKTASTGELFF.

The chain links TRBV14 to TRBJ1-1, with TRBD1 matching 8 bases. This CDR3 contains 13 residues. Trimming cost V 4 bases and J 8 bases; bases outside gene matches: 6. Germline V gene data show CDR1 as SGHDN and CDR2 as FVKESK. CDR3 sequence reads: CASSRDRISEAFF. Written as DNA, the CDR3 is TGTGCCAGCAGCCGGGACAGGATCAGCGAAGCTTTCTTT.

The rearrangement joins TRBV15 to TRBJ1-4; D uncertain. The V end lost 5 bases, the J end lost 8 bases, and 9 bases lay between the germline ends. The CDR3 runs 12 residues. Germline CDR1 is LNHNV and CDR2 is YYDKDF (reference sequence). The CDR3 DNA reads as TGTGCCACCAGCCCCCAGAACGAAAAACTGTTTTTT. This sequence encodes CATSPQNEKLFF.

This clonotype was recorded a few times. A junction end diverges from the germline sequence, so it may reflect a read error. CDR3 DNA: TGTGCCACCAGTGAGACAGGGGACGGCTGCACCTTC. Translating it yields CATSETGDGCTF. The J gene is TRBJ1-2, the V gene TRBV24-1; 8 bases line up with TRBD1. The CDR3 is 12 residues long. CDR1 is KGHDR, CDR2 SFDVKD, per germline.

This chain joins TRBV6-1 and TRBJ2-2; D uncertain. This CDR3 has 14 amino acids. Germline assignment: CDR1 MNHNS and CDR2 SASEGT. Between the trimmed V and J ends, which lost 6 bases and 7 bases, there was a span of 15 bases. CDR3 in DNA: TGTGCCAGCAGCTTAGAGGTCCCAAGCGGGGAGCTGTTTTTT. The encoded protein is CASSLEVPSGELFF.

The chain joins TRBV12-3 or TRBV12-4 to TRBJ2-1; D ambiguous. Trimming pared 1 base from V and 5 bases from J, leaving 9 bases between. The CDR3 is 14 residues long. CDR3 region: CASSLGRTNNEQFF. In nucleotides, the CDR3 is TGTGCCAGCAGTTTAGGTAGGACCAACAATGAGCAGTTCTTC.

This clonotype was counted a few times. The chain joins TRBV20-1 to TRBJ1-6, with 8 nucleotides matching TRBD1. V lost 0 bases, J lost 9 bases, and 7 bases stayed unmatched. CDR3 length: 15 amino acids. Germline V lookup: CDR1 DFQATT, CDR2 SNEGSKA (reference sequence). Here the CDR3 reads CSARDRGLLFSPLHF. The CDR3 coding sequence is TGCAGTGCTAGAGACAGGGGGCTCCTTTTTTCACCCCTCCACTTT.

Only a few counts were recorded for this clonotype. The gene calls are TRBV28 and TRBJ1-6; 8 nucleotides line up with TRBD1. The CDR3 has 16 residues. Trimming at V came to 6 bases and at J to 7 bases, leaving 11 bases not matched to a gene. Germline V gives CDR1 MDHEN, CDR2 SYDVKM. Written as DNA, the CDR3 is TGTGCCAGCAGGGGTCTACGGACAGGGCTGAATTCACCCCTCCACTTT. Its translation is CASRGLRTGLNSPLHF.

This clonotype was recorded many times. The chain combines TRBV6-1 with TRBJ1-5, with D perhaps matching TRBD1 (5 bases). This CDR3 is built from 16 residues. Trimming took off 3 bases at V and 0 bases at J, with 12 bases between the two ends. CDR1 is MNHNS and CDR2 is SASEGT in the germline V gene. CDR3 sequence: CASSDWGDYSNQPQHF. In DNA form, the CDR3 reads TGTGCCAGCAGTGATTGGGGGGACTATAGCAATCAGCCCCAGCATTTT.

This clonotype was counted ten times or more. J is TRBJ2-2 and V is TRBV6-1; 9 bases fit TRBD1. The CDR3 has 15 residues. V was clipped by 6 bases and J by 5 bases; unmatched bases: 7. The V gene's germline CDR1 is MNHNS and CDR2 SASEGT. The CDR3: CASRRDRERTGELFF. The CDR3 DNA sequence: TGTGCCAGCAGGCGGGACAGGGAACGGACCGGGGAGCTGTTTTTT.

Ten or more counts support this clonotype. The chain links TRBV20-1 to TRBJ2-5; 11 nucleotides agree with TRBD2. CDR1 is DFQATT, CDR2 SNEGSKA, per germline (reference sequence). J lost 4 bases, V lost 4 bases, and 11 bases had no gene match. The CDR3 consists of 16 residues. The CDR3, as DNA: TGCAGTGCTACCTCCCCGTCTAGCGGGGGGACAGAGACCCAGTACTTC. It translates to CSATSPSSGGTETQYF.